The entry below describes one T cell receptor beta chain. These data come from a study of tumor-infiltrating lymphocytes in oesophageal squamous cell carcinoma. V lost 8 bases to trimming and J lost 3 bases, with 14 bases between them. The CDR3 consists of 14 residues. TCRdb re-analysed the PCR reads in MiXCR, keeping a single row per CDR3 protein. The table includes roughly 13,000 distinct CDR3 sequences, roughly half detected once. This receptor was taken from a male donor with esophageal squamous cell carcinoma. The sequencing sample was made of blood. The gene calls are TRBV12-3 or TRBV12-4 and TRBJ2-1; D might be TRBD2 (5 bases). CDR3 sequence: CASGRSSGYNEQFF. CDR3 nucleotide sequence: TGTGCCAGCGGAAGGTCCAGCGGCTACAATGAGCAGTTCTTC.